The 24 T cell receptor beta chains below were found in one sample sequenced in a study of post-analysis software for immune sequencing data. Findings and limits, study-wide: Four or five TRBV segments were more frequent in patients than controls; TRBV5-6, TRBV5-1 and TRBV20-1 belonged to this group.

The TCR beta cDNA libraries carried unique molecular identifiers. TCRdb fed the PCR reads into MiXCR, producing one record per CDR3 protein. The data show fewer than 850,000 distinct CDR3 sequences, with roughly 27% seen just once and around 0.6% held by the top ten. These receptors have no identified antigens. Sequenced input: blood. These receptor sequences come from a girl aged 5-17 years with multiple sclerosis.

This clonotype has only a few counts. The chain combines TRBV27 with TRBJ2-1; D gene unclear. Germline assignment: CDR1 MNHEY and CDR2 SMNVEV (reference sequence). V dropped 8 bases and J dropped 0 bases, with 14 bases sitting between them. The CDR3 consists of 15 residues. As DNA, the CDR3 is TGTGCCAGCGCCCTAGGAGATTTCTCCTACAATGAGCAGTTCTTC. Translation gives CASALGDFSYNEQFF.

This clonotype was detected a few times. This sequence joins TRBV5-1 and TRBJ2-7; D perhaps matches TRBD2 (6 bases). Germline-derived CDR1 and CDR2 are SGHRS and YFSETQ. Trimming cost V 4 bases and J 3 bases, with 14 bases left between them. This CDR3 region has 14 residues. In nucleotides, the CDR3 is TGCGCCAGCAGCGGGGGGTTGCAGGGCTACGAGCAGTACTTC. Protein sequence: CASSGGLQGYEQYF.

The rearrangement links TRBV4-1 to TRBJ2-1, with D possibly being TRBD2 (6 bases). Germline V CDR1 and CDR2: MGHRA, YSYEKL. CDR3 length: 15 residues. Deletions cut 5 bases from V and 3 bases from J, with 14 bases between. CDR3 in DNA: TGCGCCAGCAGCTTAAGACTAGGCGACTACAATGAGCAGTTCTTC. It specifies CASSLRLGDYNEQFF.

The V gene is TRBV10-3, the J gene TRBJ1-2; D not certain. Germline V gene sequence: CDR1 ENHRY, CDR2 SYGVKD. The germline V and J ends were trimmed by 5 bases and 6 bases, with 10 bases remaining between them. This CDR3 is built from 12 residues. The CDR3, as DNA: TGTGCCATCAGTCCGATAGATCATGGCTACACCTTC. Translation gives CAISPIDHGYTF.

This chain links TRBV20-1 with TRBJ2-3; a weak D match, TRBD2 (6 bases). Between the trimmed V and J ends, which lost 6 bases and 8 bases, there was a span of 24 bases. The germline V gene has CDR1 DFQATT and CDR2 SNEGSKA (reference sequence). The CDR3 totals 15 residues. The CDR3 loop reads CSAKLALRLMGTQYF. The CDR3 region has the DNA TGCAGTGCGAAACTAGCTTTGCGGCTCATGGGTACGCAGTATTTT.

There are a few counts of this clonotype. The rearrangement links TRBV10-3 to TRBJ1-6; D gene ambiguous. V was cut by 4 bases and J by 8 bases, with 9 bases left in between. The CDR3 covers 13 residues. Per the germline V gene, CDR1 is ENHRY and CDR2 is SYGVKD. The CDR3 DNA follows: TGTGCCATCAGTGTGCAGGTATATTCACCCCTCCACTTT. Translation: CAISVQVYSPLHF.

This sequence joins TRBV6-2 or TRBV6-3 and TRBJ2-1, with 8 bases aligning to TRBD2. The CDR3 is 11 amino acids. Germline V gene sequence: CDR1 MNHEY, CDR2 SVGEGT. V trimming: 8 bases; J trimming: 6 bases; junction bases outside the gene matches: 0. CDR3: CASAGGNEQFF. The DNA of the CDR3 is TGTGCCAGCGCGGGGGGCAATGAGCAGTTCTTC.

Many counts were recorded for this clonotype. This chain links TRBV25-1 with TRBJ2-3, with a weak D call TRBD2 (6 bases). Per the germline V gene, CDR1 is MGHDK and CDR2 is SYGVNS. V gave up 6 bases and J gave up 6 bases, with 10 bases separating them. There are 12 residues in the CDR3. CDR3 amino acids: CASSVLADTQYF. CDR3 coding DNA: TGTGCCAGCAGCGTGCTAGCGGATACGCAGTATTTT.

The chain couples TRBV10-1 to TRBJ2-1; the D is unclear. The length of the CDR3 is 13 residues. CDR1 and CDR2 from the germline V gene are WNHNN and SYGVQD (reference sequence). V lost 4 bases, J lost 8 bases, and 12 bases lay in between. The CDR3 is CASSAGSLYEQFF. CDR3 sequence (DNA): TGCGCCAGCAGTGCCGGTAGCTTATATGAGCAGTTCTTC.

The count of this clonotype is one. This chain's CDR3 is CASSQSLAGVQETQYF. The CDR3 DNA reads as TGTGCCAGCAGCCAAAGTCTAGCGGGGGTGCAAGAGACCCAGTACTTC. This chain connects TRBV3-1 to TRBJ2-5; 10 positions agree with TRBD2. V shed 2 bases, J shed 2 bases, and the junction held 5 bases outside the gene matches. This CDR3 contains 16 residues. CDR1 and CDR2 from the germline V gene are LGHDT and YNNKEL (reference sequence).

The V and J genes are TRBV27 and TRBJ2-1; either TRBD1 or TRBD2 may fit D (6 bases each). This CDR3 is 16 amino acids long. The germline gives CDR1 MNHEY, CDR2 SMNVEV (reference sequence). Trimming removed 3 bases from V and 0 bases from J, with 12 bases in between. CDR3 loop: CASSFRGPSSYNEQFF. The DNA for the CDR3 is TGTGCCAGCAGTTTTCGGGGGCCTAGCTCCTACAATGAGCAGTTCTTC.

This clonotype was recorded a few times. This rearrangement joins TRBV5-1 to TRBJ1-5, with D unclear. Trimming removed 1 base at V and 5 bases at J, with 10 bases between. This CDR3 has 14 amino acids. Germline V gives CDR1 SGHRS, CDR2 YFSETQ. CDR3 loop: CASSLQPEDQPQHF. The DNA of the CDR3 is TGCGCCAGCAGCTTGCAACCAGAGGATCAGCCCCAGCATTTT.

The chain carries TRBV29-1 and TRBJ1-5; tentatively, D is TRBD1 (6 bases). V was shortened by 5 bases and J by 4 bases, with 18 bases between the two germline ends. CDR3 length: 15 residues. Germline V gene data show CDR1 as SQVTM and CDR2 as ANQGSEA. CDR3: CSVSGGRGINQPQHF. The CDR3 region has the DNA TGCAGCGTTAGTGGAGGCAGGGGAATAAATCAGCCCCAGCATTTT.

This clonotype was seen only once. The CDR3 DNA reads as TGTGCCAGCAGTTTCTCTGCTCAGGGTGGCGGGAATGAGCAGTTCTTC. It translates to CASSFSAQGGGNEQFF. This chain connects TRBV28 to TRBJ2-1; either TRBD1 or TRBD2 may supply D (5 bases each). The CDR3 consists of 16 residues. CDR1 and CDR2 (germline): MDHEN, SYDVKM. Trimming left V 3 bases short and J 7 bases short, with 19 bases between.

In its sample, this clonotype was seen a few times. The chain is built from TRBV15 and TRBJ1-5; TRBD1 might be the D (6 bases). Germline V gene lookup returns CDR1 LNHNV and CDR2 YYDKDF (reference sequence). The CDR3 has 16 amino acids. V gave up 1 base and J gave up 7 bases, with 17 bases separating them. The CDR3 DNA sequence: TGTGCCACCAGCAGAGGTGACAGGTCAGGGCACCAGCCCCAGCATTTT. This codes for CATSRGDRSGHQPQHF.

The chain employs TRBV7-9 and TRBJ1-4; TRBD1 might be the D (5 bases). The V gene lost 2 bases and the J gene lost 3 bases, with 13 bases spanning the gap. The germline V gene has CDR1 SEHNR and CDR2 FQNEAQ (reference sequence). CDR3 length equals 16 residues. CDR3 DNA sequence: TGTGCCAGCAGCTTACGGAGGGGACGAGCTAATGAAAAACTGTTTTTT. Residues: CASSLRRGRANEKLFF.

The chain joins TRBV29-1 to TRBJ2-2, with D possibly being TRBD1 or TRBD2 (5 bases each). Germline CDR1 and CDR2: SQVTM and ANQGSEA. The V end was cut by 7 bases, the J end by 2 bases, with 17 bases between. This CDR3 region has 15 residues. The CDR3 coding sequence is TGCAGCGCCATGATCCGGGGCGATAACACCGGGGAGCTGTTTTTT. Amino acid sequence: CSAMIRGDNTGELFF.

This chain links TRBV9 with TRBJ2-3, with 8 bases matching TRBD2. V dropped 4 bases and J dropped 0; count of bases not matched to a gene: 4. Per germline, CDR1 SGDLS and CDR2 YYNGEE. The CDR3 spans 15 residues. The CDR3 protein is CASSTTSGSTDTQYF. Here the CDR3 DNA reads TGTGCCAGCAGCACAACTAGCGGTAGCACAGATACGCAGTATTTT.

Comments on this clonotype: A junction end diverges from the germline sequence, so it may reflect a read error. This chain joins TRBV5-1 and TRBJ2-1; 8 positions match TRBD1. This CDR3 region has 15 residues. Germline V CDR1 and CDR2: SGHRS, YFSETQ. This CDR3 reads CATSPDRQGYNEQFF. The CDR3 DNA sequence: TGCGCCACCAGCCCGGATAGACAGGGGTACAATGAGCAGTTCTTC.

This clonotype was observed a few times. V usage is TRBV7-2 and J usage is TRBJ1-5, with no clear D. In germline, CDR1 is SGHTA, CDR2 FQGNSA. The CDR3 runs 15 residues. The germline V and J ends were trimmed by 1 base and 2 bases, with 9 bases remaining between them. The CDR3 nucleotides are TGTGCCAGCAGCTTAGACGGGGTAGGCAATCAGCCCCAGCATTTT. This translates into CASSLDGVGNQPQHF. Full variable domain (outside the CDR3, taken from reference TRBV7-2 and TRBJ1-5): GAGVSQSPSNKVTEKGKDVELRCDPISGHTALYWYRQSLGQGLEFLIYFQGNSAPDKSGLPSDRFSAERTGGSVSTLTIQRTQQEDSAVYLCASSLDGVGNQPQHFGDGTRLSIL.

This chain joins TRBV12-3 or TRBV12-4 and TRBJ1-5, with D tentatively TRBD1 (5 bases). The CDR3 runs 14 residues. V lost 2 bases and J lost 6, with 11 bases in between. DNA for the CDR3: TGTGCCAGCAGTTTAAGGAGGGGCGGTCAGCCCCAGCATTTT. Its protein is CASSLRRGGQPQHF.

The chain recombines TRBV20-1 with TRBJ2-4, with D perhaps matching TRBD2 (6 bases). Germline CDR1 and CDR2: DFQATT and SNEGSKA (reference sequence). The V gene lost 3 bases and the J gene lost 13 bases, with 28 bases spanning the gap. The CDR3 loop spans 16 amino acids. CDR3 amino acids: CSASPLANARCVEQYF. The CDR3 nucleotides are TGCAGTGCTAGTCCCCTAGCGAACGCGAGGTGTGTAGAGCAGTACTTC.

This clonotype was picked up a small number of times. The chain is built from TRBV3-1 and TRBJ2-1; the match to TRBD1 covers 7 bases. Germline CDR1 is LGHDT and CDR2 is YNNKEL (reference sequence). The CDR3 sequence is 18 residues long. The V segment lost 2 bases and the J segment 1 base; nucleotides outside the gene matches: 11. CDR3 region: CASSQTRDRRFSYNEQFF. CDR3 nucleotide sequence: TGTGCCAGCAGCCAAACCCGGGACAGACGTTTTTCCTACAATGAGCAGTTCTTC.

The chain has TRBV5-5 and TRBJ1-5, with 12 bases that match TRBD1. The CDR3 covers 16 residues. The V and J ends lost 4 bases and 1 base, in that order; junction bases with no gene match: 3. Germline CDR1 is SGHKS and CDR2 is YYEKEE (reference sequence). CDR3 nucleotides: TGTGCCAGCAGCCCGGGACAGGGGGCAAGCAATCAGCCCCAGCATTTT. This codes for CASSPGQGASNQPQHF. Full variable domain (remainder filled in from reference TRBV5-5 and TRBJ1-5): DAGVTQSPTHLIKTRGQQVTLRCSPISGHKSVSWYQQVLGQGPQFIFQYYEKEERGRGNFPDRFSARQFPNYSSELNVNALLLGDSALYLCASSPGQGASNQPQHFGDGTRLSIL.